This is a list of T cell receptor beta chains from one sample in a study of blood T cell repertoires in COVID-19. Measured with immunoSEQ multiplex PCR; TCRdb has only the in-frame clones, and not every one. The sample records more than 200,000 clones, about four fifths being singletons. Material: peripheral blood. The receptor set was obtained from a man aged 45-65 years with active or convalescent COVID-19. CDR3s include the opening cysteine and the closing phenylalanine or tryptophan. D genes are given only for firm matches. Clone size is given for some rows only: seen once, a few or many times, or a class if the clone is expanded.

>once|NA|TRBJ2-6|TRBV4-1
TGCGCCAGCAGCCAAGATGGGGGACACCCTGGGGCCAACGTCCTGACTTTC
CASSQDGGHPGANVLTF
>NA|TRBD1|TRBJ1-6|TRBV5-5
TGTGCCAGCAGCTTGGAGGGGGCGCGGGGTTCACCCCTCCACTTT
CASSLEGARGSPLHF
>NA|NA|TRBJ1-4|TRBV4-1
TGCGCCAGCAGCCCCAGGGGTACTAATGAAAAACTGTTTTTT
CASSPRGTNEKLFF
>NA|TRBD2|TRBJ2-7|TRBV6-5
TGTGCCAGCAGCGCCGGGACTAGCGGCTCCTACGAGCAGTACTTC
CASSAGTSGSYEQYF
>NA|NA|TRBJ2-2|TRBV4-2
TGTGCCAGCAGCCCACGGGGATCGGAAACAGTCACCGGGGAGCTGTTTTTT
CASSPRGSETVTGELFF
>NA|TRBD1|TRBJ1-4|TRBV7-9
TGTGCCAGCGAGGATGGGACAGGGCGTGAAAAACTGTTTTTT
CASEDGTGREKLFF
>NA|TRBD1|TRBJ2-1|TRBV12-5
TGTGCTAGTGGTTTTGACACGAGGGACAGCGCGTTAAAAAGCTCCTACAATGAGCAGTTCTTC
CASGFDTRDSALKSSYNEQFF
>NA|TRBD2|TRBJ2-3|TRBV7-3
TGTGCCAGCAGCTCCCCCCTAGCGGGGGGCCAAGATACGCAGTATTTT
CASSSPLAGGQDTQYF
>NA|NA|TRBJ1-2|TRBV9
TGTGCCAGCAGCGTAGGGGCAGGGAACTATGGCTACACCTTC
CASSVGAGNYGYTF
>NA|NA|TRBJ1-1|TRBV28
TGTGCCAGCAGACAGAACACTGAAGCTTTCTTT
CASRQNTEAFF
>few|NA|TRBJ2-3|TRBV6-5
TGTGCCAGCAGTTACTCCGAGAAAGTTCCCACAGATACGCAGTATTTT
CASSYSEKVPTDTQYF
>NA|NA|TRBJ2-1|TRBV6-2/TRBV6-3
TGTGCCAGCAGTTACGATTTGGGTCAGGGGAGCTATGAGCAGTTCTTC
CASSYDLGQGSYEQFF
>once|TRBD2|TRBJ2-5|TRBV19
TGTGCCAGTAATTGGGGCGGGGGGCTCTCCCAAGAGACCCAGTACTTC
CASNWGGGLSQETQYF
>NA|TRBD1|TRBJ1-5|TRBV19
TGTGCCAGTCGACCGGGACAGGGAGGTCAGCCCCAGCATTTT
CASRPGQGGQPQHF
>NA|NA|TRBJ2-1|TRBV5-4
TGTGCCAGCAGCTTGCCAGGAACAAACAATGAGCAGTTCTTC
CASSLPGTNNEQFF
>NA|NA|TRBJ1-1|TRBV20-1
TGCAGTGCTAGCGGGGGGAGAGCTTTCTTT
CSASGGRAFF
>NA|NA|TRBJ2-5|TRBV28
TGTGCCAGCTCTAGATTGGGCGGGGAAGAGACCCAGTACTTC
CASSRLGGEETQYF
>NA|NA|TRBJ1-5|TRBV19
TGTGCCAGTAGTGCGAGGGGCAATCAGCCCCAGCATTTT
CASSARGNQPQHF
>NA|TRBD1|TRBJ1-2|TRBV2
TGTGCCAGCAGTGAGACCCGGGACAGTCCCTATGGCTACACCTTC
CASSETRDSPYGYTF
>NA|NA|TRBJ1-4|TRBV9
TGTGCCAGCAGCGTAGGTTCGGAGGATGAAAAACTGTTTTTT
CASSVGSEDEKLFF
>NA|NA|TRBJ1-3|TRBV6-5
TGTGCCAGCAGTTACGAGGGTACTGGAAACACCATATATTTT
CASSYEGTGNTIYF
>NA|TRBD1|TRBJ1-1|TRBV5-1
TGCGCCAGCAGGGACAGGGGTCGAGGCACTGAAGCTTTCTTT
CASRDRGRGTEAFF